The 20 T cell receptor beta chains below come from one sample, sequenced in a study of T cells in Graves' hyperthyroidism and ophthalmopathy. From RNA transcripts, TCR beta CDR3 regions were amplified. TCR CDR3 regions were first amplified by RT-PCR with HTBI primers. TCRdb re-called the multiplex PCR reads with MiXCR, one entry per CDR3 protein. The top ten hold 4.3% of the sample, which has roughly 560,000 distinct CDR3 sequences, around 15% seen once. The sample comprised blood. The receptor source for this set is a woman aged 40 to 49 with Graves' ophthalmopathy.

At least ten counts were recorded for this clonotype. This chain links TRBV7-9 with TRBJ2-7; 10 nucleotides line up with TRBD2. Germline V gene lookup returns CDR1 SEHNR and CDR2 FQNEAQ (reference sequence). J lost 6 bases, V lost 5 bases, and 10 bases had no gene match. CDR3 length: 15 residues. The CDR3 reads CASSLGASGSGEQYF. The CDR3 DNA is TGTGCCAGCAGCCTCGGGGCTAGCGGGAGTGGCGAGCAGTACTTC.

This clonotype has ten or more counts. The gene calls are TRBV20-1 and TRBJ1-2; D is uncertain. Trimming shortened V by 3 bases and J by 1 base, and 3 bases separated the two germline ends. The CDR3 has 11 amino acids. From germline, CDR1 is DFQATT and CDR2 SNEGSKA (reference sequence). In DNA form, the CDR3 reads TGCAGTGCTAGCAGTAACTATGGCTACACCTTC. It is translated as CSASSNYGYTF.

V is TRBV2 and J is TRBJ2-2; tentative D call: TRBD1 (6 bases). V gave up 4 bases and J gave up 7 bases, with 16 bases separating them. The CDR3 sequence is 15 residues long. The germline V gene has CDR1 SNHLY and CDR2 FYNNEI. This chain's CDR3 is CASSVQGPFDGELFF. The DNA of the CDR3 is TGTGCCAGCAGTGTCCAGGGGCCTTTTGACGGGGAGCTGTTTTTT. Variable domain in full (rest from reference TRBV2 and TRBJ2-2): EPEVTQTPSHQVTQMGQEVILRCVPISNHLYFYWYRQILGQKVEFLVSFYNNEISEKSEIFDDQFSVERPDGSNFTLKIRSTKLEDSAMYFCASSVQGPFDGELFFGEGSRLTVL.

This clonotype was observed at least ten times. The chain joins TRBV11-1 to TRBJ1-1, with D possibly matching TRBD1 (5 bases). Trimming shortened V by 5 bases and J by 8 bases, and 18 bases separated the two germline ends. The germline CDR1 and CDR2 sequences are SGHAT and FQDESV (reference sequence). This CDR3 has 14 residues. As DNA, the CDR3 is TGTGCCAGCAGCCTGACAGTCCCTCCGGTCGAAGCTTTCTTT. This gives the protein CASSLTVPPVEAFF.

This clonotype was found many times. This chain uses TRBV10-1 with TRBJ2-7; 7 bases line up with TRBD2. The germline gives CDR1 WNHNN, CDR2 SYGVQD (reference sequence). Unmatched junction bases numbered 7, after V lost 0 bases and J lost 5 bases. The CDR3 contains 15 residues. CDR3 in DNA: TGCGCCAGCAGTGAGTCAGCAGGGAGGGTCGACGAGCAGTACTTC. Its protein product is CASSESAGRVDEQYF.

This clonotype was seen repeatedly, ten times or more. The chain recombines TRBV19 with TRBJ1-2; the match to TRBD1 covers 7 bases. With 4 bases clipped from V and 1 base from J, the junction kept 12 bases outside the gene matches. Germline lookup yields CDR1 LNHDA and CDR2 SQIVND (reference sequence). This CDR3 has 17 residues. CDR3 residues: CASSKGPRGQLNYGYTF. CDR3 DNA: TGTGCCAGTAGTAAGGGCCCCCGGGGACAGCTTAACTATGGCTACACCTTC.

This clonotype turned up a few times. This chain links TRBV11-2 with TRBJ2-7; maybe TRBD1 (5 bases). The CDR3 totals 12 residues. V lost 6 bases and J 6 bases, leaving 12 bases between the germline ends. Germline CDR1 and CDR2: SGHAT and FQNNGV. This CDR3 is CASSQTEIEQYF. DNA of the CDR3: TGTGCCAGCAGTCAGACAGAAATCGAGCAGTACTTC.

The table lists this clonotype with many counts. The chain couples TRBV11-2 to TRBJ2-7; 9 bases line up with TRBD1. The J segment lost 2 bases and the V segment lost 5 bases, leaving 10 bases of the junction unmatched. CDR1 is SGHAT and CDR2 is FQNNGV in the germline V gene. The CDR3 is 16 amino acids. CDR3 region: CASSPLGQGRAYEQYF. CDR3 nucleotides: TGTGCCAGCAGCCCTCTAGGACAGGGGAGGGCCTACGAGCAGTACTTC.

This chain joins TRBV12-3 or TRBV12-4 and TRBJ2-3; D gene ambiguous. The CDR3 sequence is 14 residues long. Trimming cost V 5 bases and J 3 bases, with 12 bases left between them. CDR3 DNA sequence: TGTGCCAGCAGTCCTTCACGCAGTACAGATACGCAGTATTTT. Encoded protein: CASSPSRSTDTQYF.

The chain links TRBV6-7 to TRBJ2-7; D is possibly TRBD2 (5 bases). TRBV6-7 is designated an ORF whose function remains uncertain. The CDR3 consists of 16 residues. The V and J ends lost 8 bases and 5 bases respectively, with 25 bases between them. This chain's CDR3 is CASERKYWRMENEQYF. CDR3 DNA: TGTGCCAGCGAACGAAAATACTGGAGGATGGAGAACGAGCAGTACTTC.

In nucleotides, the CDR3 is TGTGCCAGTAGTAAAGGAGGACGTAGTCCTACCGGGGAGCTGTTTTTT. Its protein product is CASSKGGRSPTGELFF. The V and J genes are TRBV19 and TRBJ2-2, with a weak D call TRBD2 (5 bases). Trimming stripped 4 bases from V and 5 bases from J, with 17 bases between. From germline, CDR1 is LNHDA and CDR2 SQIVND (reference sequence). The CDR3 length is 16 residues.

Concerning this clonotype itself: A much larger clone is a single base away; this may be a read error. The chain employs TRBV15 and TRBJ2-5; 10 bases fit TRBD2. CDR3 length equals 16 residues. Germline-derived CDR1 and CDR2 are LNHNV and YYDKDF (reference sequence). J lost 1 base, V lost 0 bases, and 2 bases had no gene match. CDR3 nucleotides: TGTGCCACCAGCAGAGAGACTAGCGGGTCCCAAGAGACCCAGTACTTC. Amino acids: CATSRETSGSQETQYF.

Only a few counts were recorded for this clonotype. The chain is built from TRBV2 and TRBJ1-2; no clear D. This CDR3 spans 12 amino acids. Trimming pared 0 bases from V and 6 bases from J, leaving 5 bases between. CDR1 and CDR2 (germline): SNHLY, FYNNEI. CDR3 nucleotide sequence: TGTGCCAGCAGTGAAGCGGCCGATGGCTACACCTTC. Amino acids: CASSEAADGYTF.

This clonotype has at least ten counts. The chain employs TRBV6-1 and TRBJ2-5, with TRBD1 as a possible D gene (6 bases). CDR1 and CDR2 (germline): MNHNS, SASEGT. Trimming cost V 1 base and J 9 bases, with 12 bases left between them. The CDR3 has 13 residues. Written as DNA, the CDR3 is TGTGCCAGCAGTGAAGAGATCGCAGGGGCCCAGTACTTC. It codes for CASSEEIAGAQYF.

The chain uses TRBV4-1 and TRBJ2-7, with D unclear. The CDR3 runs to 15 residues. Germline V lookup: CDR1 MGHRA, CDR2 YSYEKL. Trimming removed 3 bases at V and 4 bases at J, with 16 bases between. The CDR3 is CASSQLHSREYEQYF. The CDR3 bases are TGCGCCAGCAGCCAGCTACATAGCCGAGAATACGAGCAGTACTTC.

V and J are TRBV4-1 and TRBJ2-5, with a tentative D call TRBD1 (6 bases). CDR1 is MGHRA and CDR2 is YSYEKL in the germline V gene. V lost 0 bases and J 5 bases, leaving 13 bases between the germline ends. There are 15 residues in the CDR3. The chain's CDR3 is CASSQDRQGMETQYF. CDR3 in DNA: TGCGCCAGCAGCCAAGATCGCCAGGGGATGGAGACCCAGTACTTC.

This clonotype has only a few counts. V and J are TRBV6-5 and TRBJ2-7; D tentatively reads TRBD1 or TRBD2 (5 bases each). V was pared by 2 bases and J by 6 bases, with 8 bases between. Germline lookup yields CDR1 MNHEY and CDR2 SVGAGI. CDR3 size: 12 residues. Here the CDR3 DNA reads TGTGCCAGCAGTTACCCAGGGAGCGAGCAGTACTTC. Translation: CASSYPGSEQYF.

This clonotype was detected a few times. The J gene is TRBJ2-7, the V gene TRBV6-2 or TRBV6-3; TRBD2 agrees at 10 bases. Germline loops: CDR1 MNHEY, CDR2 SVGEGT. The CDR3 totals 15 residues. With V trimmed by 7 bases and J by 2 bases, 8 bases remained unmatched. The DNA for the CDR3 is TGTGCCAGCACCAAAGGGGGACTAGCGACCTACGAGCAGTACTTC. Its protein is CASTKGGLATYEQYF.

This clonotype appeared many times. The V gene is TRBV9, the J gene TRBJ2-2, with 7 bases lining up with TRBD1. After removal of 0 bases from V and 8 bases from J, the junction contained 4 bases not matched to a gene. The germline V gene has CDR1 SGDLS and CDR2 YYNGEE. The CDR3 runs 14 residues. The CDR3 sequence: CASSVESGQGELFF. DNA for the CDR3: TGTGCCAGCAGCGTAGAATCGGGACAGGGGGAGCTGTTTTTT. Full variable domain (remainder filled in from reference TRBV9 and TRBJ2-2): DSGVTQTPKHLITATGQRVTLRCSPRSGDLSVYWYQQSLDQGLQFLIQYYNGEERAKGNILERFSAQQFPDLHSELNLSSLELGDSALYFCASSVESGQGELFFGEGSRLTVL.

This clonotype was seen at least ten times. V usage is TRBV30 and J usage is TRBJ2-5; 10 positions match TRBD1. Unmatched junction bases numbered 6, after V lost 0 bases and J lost 5 bases. This CDR3 comprises 15 residues. The germline gives CDR1 GTSNPN, CDR2 SVGIG (reference sequence). DNA for the CDR3: TGTGCCTGGAGTGTGGGGACAGGGGTAGTGGAGACCCAGTACTTC. This translates into CAWSVGTGVVETQYF.